This T cell receptor beta chain derives from a study of Ad26.COV2.S vaccination and SARS-CoV-2 variants. This CDR3 is built from 13 residues. Germline values: CDR1 MGHRA, CDR2 YSYEKL. Trimming took 1 base from V and 5 from J, leaving 8 bases between them. Treatment: roughly 20 received Ad26.COV2.S at low or high dose, single or two shots; about 5 received placebo; per-sample allocation not given. Day 63 after the first injection of vaccine or placebo was the sampling time. TCRdb's table, derived via immunoSEQ multiplex PCR, lists solely in-frame clones and lacks some. This table holds 300,000 to 500,000 clones, less than 90% found once.

The rearrangement uses TRBV4-1 and TRBJ2-5; D unclear. This TCR derives from a person between 18 and 60 years old who received the Ad26.COV2.S COVID-19 vaccine or a placebo. This specimen was peripheral blood, taken in a trial of Ad26.COV2.S vaccine versus placebo. The CDR3, as DNA: TGCGCCAGCAGCCAAGGGATAGAGGAGACCCAGTACTTC. Amino acids: CASSQGIEETQYF.